This TCR beta chain appears in the sequencing data of a study of cytomegalovirus exposure and HLA in healthy donors. The trim removed 4 bases at V and 1 base at J, leaving 7 bases unmatched. Germline V gene data show CDR1 as LGHNA and CDR2 as YNFKEQ. The CDR3 length is 15 residues. The PCR made use of 60 Vbeta and 13 Jbeta primers. Only in-frame clones appear in the TCRdb table, and some are missing; sequencing was by immunoSEQ multiplex PCR. The table shows more than 75,000 clones, with 70% to 80% occurring only once. J is TRBJ2-7 and V is TRBV4-2; the match to TRBD1 covers 7 bases. This receptor was identified in a woman in her forties in good health and CMV-seropositive. Sequencing was performed on PBMCs. CDR3 sequence reads: CASSPGPTGSYEQYF. The CDR3 DNA reads as TGTGCCAGCAGCCCCGGACCGACAGGGTCCTACGAGCAGTACTTC.